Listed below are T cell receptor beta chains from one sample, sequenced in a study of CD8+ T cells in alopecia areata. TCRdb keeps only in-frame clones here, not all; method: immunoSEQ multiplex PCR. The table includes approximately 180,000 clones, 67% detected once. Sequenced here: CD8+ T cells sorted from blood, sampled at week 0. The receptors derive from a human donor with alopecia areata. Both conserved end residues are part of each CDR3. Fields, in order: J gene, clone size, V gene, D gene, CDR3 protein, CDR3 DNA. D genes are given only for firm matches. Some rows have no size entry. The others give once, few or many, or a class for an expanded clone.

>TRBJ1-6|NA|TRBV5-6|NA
CASSLDGRGASPLHF
TGTGCCAGCAGCTTGGATGGCAGGGGAGCTTCACCCCTCCACTTT
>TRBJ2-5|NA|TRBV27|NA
CASSLRGRGGETQYF
TGTGCCAGCAGTTTACGTGGTAGGGGTGGAGAGACCCAGTACTTC
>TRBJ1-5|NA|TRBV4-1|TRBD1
CASSQDRVGTGNQPQHF
TGCGCCAGCAGCCAAGATAGGGTCGGGACAGGGAATCAGCCCCAGCATTTT
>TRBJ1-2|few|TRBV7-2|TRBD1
CASSLGVVIPTDRASGYTF
TGTGCCAGCAGCTTAGGGGTGGTCATCCCTACGGACAGGGCGTCCGGCTACACCTTC
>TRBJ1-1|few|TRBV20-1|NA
CSSQLGEAFF
TGCAGTTCCCAGCTAGGCGAAGCTTTCTTT
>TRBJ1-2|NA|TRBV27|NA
CASSLTGVSGGYTF
TGTGCCAGCAGTTTAACGGGGGTTAGTGGGGGCTACACCTTC
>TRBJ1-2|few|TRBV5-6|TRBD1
CASSLGDRYYGYTF
TGTGCCAGCAGCTTGGGGGACAGATACTATGGCTACACCTTC
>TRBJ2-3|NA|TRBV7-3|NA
CASSLLGGGTDTQYF
TGTGCCAGCAGCTTACTAGGTGGAGGCACAGATACGCAGTATTTT
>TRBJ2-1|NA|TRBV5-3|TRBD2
CARSLASGEQFF
TGTGCCAGAAGCTTGGCTAGCGGGGAGCAGTTCTTC
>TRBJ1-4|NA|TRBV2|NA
CASLFRATNEKLFF
TGTGCCAGCCTCTTCAGGGCAACTAATGAAAAACTGTTTTTT
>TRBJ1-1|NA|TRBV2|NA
CASQGPNTEAFF
TGTGCCAGCCAGGGGCCGAACACTGAAGCTTTCTTT
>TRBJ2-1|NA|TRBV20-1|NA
CSADWYNEQFF
TGCAGTGCTGACTGGTACAATGAGCAGTTCTTC
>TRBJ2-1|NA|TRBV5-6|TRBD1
CASRHMSGTGLVGEQFF
TGTGCCAGCAGACATATGTCCGGGACAGGGCTTGTTGGTGAGCAGTTCTTC
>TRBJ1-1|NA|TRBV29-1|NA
CSSRGGANTEAFF
TGCAGCTCCCGGGGAGGGGCGAACACTGAAGCTTTCTTT
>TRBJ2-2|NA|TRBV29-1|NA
CSVPGPNTGEPFF
TGCAGCGTTCCCGGACCGAACACCGGGGAGCCGTTTTTT
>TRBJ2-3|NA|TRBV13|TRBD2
CASTRGGRADTQYF
TGTGCCAGCACCCGGGGAGGGAGAGCAGATACGCAGTATTTT
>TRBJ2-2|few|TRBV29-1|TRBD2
CSVFQTSTGTGELFF
TGCAGCGTTTTTCAGACTAGCACCGGCACCGGGGAGCTGTTTTTT
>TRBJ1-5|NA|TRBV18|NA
CASSPSEASNQPQHF
TGTGCCAGCTCACCATCCGAGGCTAGCAATCAGCCCCAGCATTTT
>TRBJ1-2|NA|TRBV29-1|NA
CSVRGSRNYGYTF
TGCAGCGTGAGGGGGAGCCGAAACTATGGCTACACCTTC
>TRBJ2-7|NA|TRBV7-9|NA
CASSPDSAYEQYF
TGTGCCAGCAGCCCGGACAGCGCCTACGAGCAGTACTTC
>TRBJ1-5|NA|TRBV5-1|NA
CASSGMGNQPQHF
TGCGCCAGCAGCGGAATGGGGAATCAGCCCCAGCATTTT
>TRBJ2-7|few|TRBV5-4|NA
CASSVDKVIGEQYF
TGTGCCAGCAGCGTTGATAAAGTCATTGGGGAGCAGTACTTC
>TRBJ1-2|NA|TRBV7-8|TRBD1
CASSQGGSSYGYTF
TGTGCCAGCAGCCAAGGGGGCTCAAGCTATGGCTACACCTTC
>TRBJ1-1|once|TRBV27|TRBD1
CASSPGQGIEAFF
TGTGCCAGCAGTCCGGGACAGGGAATTGAAGCTTTCTTT
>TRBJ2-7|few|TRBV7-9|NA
CASRQGGSYEQYF
TGTGCCAGTCGACAGGGAGGATCCTACGAGCAGTACTTC
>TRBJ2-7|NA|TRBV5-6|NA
CASSSPDMEQGAAYEQYF
TGTGCCAGCAGCTCCCCCGATATGGAACAGGGCGCCGCGTACGAGCAGTACTTC
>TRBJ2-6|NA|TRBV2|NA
CASRGAGSGANVLTF
TGTGCCAGCAGAGGCGCAGGCAGTGGGGCCAACGTCCTGACTTTC
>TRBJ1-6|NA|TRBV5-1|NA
CASSNTGYHSPLHF
TGCGCCAGCAGCAACACAGGCTATCATTCACCCCTCCACTTT
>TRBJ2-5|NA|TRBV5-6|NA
CASSLGQGRETQYF
TGTGCCAGCAGCTTGGGCCAGGGTAGAGAGACCCAGTACTTC
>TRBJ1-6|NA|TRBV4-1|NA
CASSQEQGRNSPLHF
TGCGCCAGCAGCCAAGAACAGGGTCGGAATTCACCCCTCCACTTT
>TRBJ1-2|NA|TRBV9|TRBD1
CASSVAQGFGGYTF
TGTGCCAGCAGCGTAGCACAGGGGTTTGGCGGCTACACCTTC
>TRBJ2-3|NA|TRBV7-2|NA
CASSLDRDTQYF
TGTGCCAGCAGCTTAGACCGGGATACGCAGTATTTT
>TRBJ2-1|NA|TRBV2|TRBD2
CASTNPGLAHHNEQFF
TGTGCCAGCACAAATCCGGGACTAGCCCACCACAATGAGCAGTTCTTC
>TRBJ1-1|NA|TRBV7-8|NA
CASSLGGGQEAFF
TGTGCCAGCAGCTTAGGAGGTGGACAAGAGGCTTTCTTT
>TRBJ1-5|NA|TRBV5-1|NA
CASSSGPGSKSSKPQHF
TGCGCCAGCAGCTCTGGTCCAGGAAGCAAGTCATCCAAGCCCCAGCATTTT
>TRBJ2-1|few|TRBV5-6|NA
CASSPIERRGLNEQFF
TGTGCCAGCAGCCCTATTGAGCGCCGTGGGCTCAATGAGCAGTTCTTC